This T cell receptor (beta chain) was observed in a study of blood T cell repertoires in COVID-19. In the study overall: There were acute and convalescent COVID-19 samples, and they came from the United States, Italy and Spain. Sample material is recorded as cDNA or gDNA derived from T cells, B-cell-depleted T cells, or PBMCs.

Trimming shortened V by 1 base and J by 4 bases, and 10 bases separated the two germline ends. The germline CDR1 and CDR2 sequences are MNHNS and SASEGT. This CDR3 region has 14 residues. Per the original data handling: How many nucleated cells were present was estimated from reference gene primer amplification. Some clones are missing from TCRdb's copy, which holds only in-frame ones; the method was immunoSEQ multiplex PCR. The V and J calls and the clone size are those of that table, but D and trimming were determined from the DNA. Here the sample spans about 130,000 clones, roughly four fifths being singletons.

This clonotype was sampled from a woman between 45 and 65 years old with acute or convalescent COVID-19. The chain combines TRBV6-1 with TRBJ1-2; D is possibly TRBD1 (5 bases). Sequenced input: peripheral blood. The CDR3 is CASSEDRTLYGYTF. The CDR3 nucleotides read TGTGCCAGCAGTGAAGATCGGACACTCTATGGCTACACCTTC.